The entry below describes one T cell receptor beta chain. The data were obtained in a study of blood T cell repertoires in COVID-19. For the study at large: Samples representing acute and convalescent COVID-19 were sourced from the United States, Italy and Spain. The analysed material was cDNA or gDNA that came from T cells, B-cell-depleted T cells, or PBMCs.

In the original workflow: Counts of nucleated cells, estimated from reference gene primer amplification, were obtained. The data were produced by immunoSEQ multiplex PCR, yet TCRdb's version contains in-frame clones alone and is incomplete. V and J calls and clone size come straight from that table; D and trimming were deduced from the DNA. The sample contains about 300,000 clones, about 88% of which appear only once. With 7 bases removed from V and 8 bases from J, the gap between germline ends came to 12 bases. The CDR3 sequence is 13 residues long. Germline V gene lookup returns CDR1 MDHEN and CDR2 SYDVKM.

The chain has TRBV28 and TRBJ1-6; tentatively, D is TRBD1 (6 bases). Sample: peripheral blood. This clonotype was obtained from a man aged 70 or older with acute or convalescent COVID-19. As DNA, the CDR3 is TGTGCCAGCAAACGGGACACCCATTCACCCCTCCACTTT. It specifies CASKRDTHSPLHF.